Shown below are 4 T cell receptor beta chains from a single sample sequenced in a study of T cells in Graves' hyperthyroidism and ophthalmopathy. Amplified TCR beta CDR3 regions came from RNA transcripts. The study used the HTBI primer set for a first-round RT-PCR of the TCR CDR3. TCRdb re-analysed the multiplex PCR reads in MiXCR, keeping a single row per CDR3 protein. There are about 720,000 distinct CDR3 sequences in the sample; roughly a sixth occur only once, and roughly 17% lies in the top ten. Sequenced: blood. These receptors were taken from a woman aged 50 to 60 with Graves' hyperthyroidism that later progressed to Graves' ophthalmopathy.

The chain joins TRBV27 to TRBJ1-2; TRBD1 matches 8 bases. The CDR3 extends over 15 amino acids. V shed 2 bases and J 8 bases; nucleotides not matched to a gene: 10. Per the germline V gene, CDR1 is MNHEY and CDR2 is SMNVEV (reference sequence). CDR3 DNA: TGTGCCAGCAGTTTAAGGATGACAGGGGCGGAAGGCTACACCTTC. This translates into CASSLRMTGAEGYTF.

This clonotype occurred many times. The chain has TRBV12-3 or TRBV12-4 and TRBJ1-6; 7 bases are a match to TRBD1. The junction had 4 bases not matched to a gene; V was cut back by 3 bases and J by 8 bases. The CDR3 sequence is 14 residues long. Here the CDR3 reads CASSFDRDDSPLHF. CDR3 nucleotides: TGTGCCAGCAGTTTCGACAGGGATGATTCACCCCTCCACTTT.

This clonotype was seen many times. The chain joins TRBV3-1 to TRBJ2-3; TRBD2 aligns across 9 bases. CDR1 is LGHDT, CDR2 YNNKEL, per germline (reference sequence). V lost 1 base to trimming and J lost 7 bases; unmatched junction nucleotides: 3. The CDR3 loop spans 14 amino acids. The CDR3: CASSQVGTSHTQYF. The CDR3 nucleotides read TGTGCCAGCAGCCAAGTTGGGACTAGCCATACGCAGTATTTT.

J is TRBJ1-2 and V is TRBV7-2; D is unresolved. The CDR3 extends over 14 amino acids. In germline, CDR1 is SGHTA, CDR2 FQGNSA. The V end lost 0 bases, the J end lost 4 bases, and 9 bases lay between the germline ends. The DNA for the CDR3 is TGTGCCAGCAGCTTAGCAACAGACCTCTATGGCTACACCTTC. It is translated as CASSLATDLYGYTF.